The clone carrying this T cell receptor (beta chain) was found many times. Its antigen is as yet unknown. Time point noted: sample taken at primary tumor resection. The CDR3 covers 12 residues. From germline, CDR1 is SGDLS and CDR2 YYNGEE. Trimming removed 0 bases from V and 6 bases from J, with 3 bases in between. This entry belongs to a study of spatial heterogeneity in lung cancer. Study-wide context: Detection of beta-chain sequences consistently exceeded that of alpha-chain sequences. Every unique TCR and UMI combination, on average, appeared more than ten times in raw reads.

Study-wide results and caveats: Blood contained ubiquitous expanded tumor TCRs more at resection than at follow-up.

TCRdb used MiXCR to reprocess the 5' RACE reads, holding one entry per CDR3 protein. In the table there are approximately 52,000 distinct CDR3 sequences, approximately 5% of which are singletons. The V gene is TRBV9, the J gene TRBJ2-2; D gene ambiguous. This specimen was PBMCs, taken at surgery. The receptor was isolated from a male donor with early-stage non-small cell lung cancer. CDR3: CASSVASGELFF. CDR3 DNA: TGTGCCAGCAGCGTAGCTTCCGGGGAGCTGTTTTTT. Complete variable domain (other parts from reference TRBV9 and TRBJ2-2): DSGVTQTPKHLITATGQRVTLRCSPRSGDLSVYWYQQSLDQGLQFLIQYYNGEERAKGNILERFSAQQFPDLHSELNLSSLELGDSALYFCASSVASGELFFGEGSRLTVL.